The present T cell receptor beta chain was sequenced within a study of T cell responses to AZD1222 COVID-19 vaccine. Study outcomes and limitations: There were mostly white British donors and more females than males, and clonal diversity was possibly underestimated. A rise in Spike-specific TCR breadth and depth followed two AZD1222 doses. CD4 TCRs linked to vaccination spanned spike, dominating at 160-218 and 743-854.

In germline, CDR1 is SQVTM, CDR2 ANQGSEA. Trimming stripped 7 bases from V and 1 base from J, with 16 bases between. The CDR3 runs to 14 residues. With regard to this clone: Its antigen is undetermined.

Second-dose timings of about 4 or about 12 weeks were pooled. Profiling relied on immunoSEQ multiplex PCR, and the TCRdb table lists in-frame clones only, not all of them. The data show roughly 150,000 clones, with about nine tenths seen just once and approximately 3.9% held by the top ten. Sequencing was performed on peripheral blood, taken 28 days after the second AZD1222 dose. The rearrangement joins TRBV29-1 to TRBJ1-1; D is unclear. This TCR came from an adult who received the AZD1222 COVID-19 vaccine. CDR3 in DNA: TGCAGCGCCCGAACCGGGCCCCAGAACACTGAAGCTTTCTTT. This translates into CSARTGPQNTEAFF.